A single sample is the source of the 20 T cell receptor beta chains below, sequenced in a study of T cells in localized non-small cell lung cancer. The data were produced by immunoSEQ multiplex PCR, yet TCRdb's version contains in-frame clones alone and is incomplete. The sample holds tens of thousands of clones, 65% to 85% seen once. Sequenced here: peripheral blood mononuclear cells, sampled before any cancer treatment. The origin of the receptors is a man aged 35 to 69 with stage III lung adenocarcinoma.

The CDR3 spells CATSRGRTVDNEKLFF. For the CDR3, the DNA is TGTGCCACCAGCAGAGGCAGGACAGTCGATAATGAAAAACTGTTTTTT. V usage is TRBV15 and J usage is TRBJ1-4; D is perhaps TRBD1 (6 bases). Trimming took 1 base from V and 4 from J, leaving 13 bases between them. The CDR3 is made up of 16 amino acids. Germline V gene data show CDR1 as LNHNV and CDR2 as YYDKDF (reference sequence).

The chain employs TRBV28 and TRBJ2-5; TRBD1 matches 7 bases. The J call is uncertain, as TRBJ2-7 better fits the DNA end. The CDR3 has 15 residues. Germline V gene lookup returns CDR1 MDHEN and CDR2 SYDVKM. The DNA for the CDR3 is TGTGCCAGCAGATCACCGGGACAGACGACCTACGAGCAGTACTTC. It is translated as CASRSPGQTTYEQYF.

The chain is built from TRBV4-1 and TRBJ2-2; maybe TRBD2 (7 bases). The CDR3 is made up of 16 amino acids. From germline, CDR1 is MGHRA and CDR2 YSYEKL. V shed 2 bases and J shed 7 bases, with 17 bases lying between them. CDR3 sequence: CASSQYPGGRDGELFF. CDR3 bases: TGCGCCAGCAGCCAATATCCCGGGGGGCGAGACGGGGAGCTGTTTTTT.

The V call is TRBV28, the J call TRBJ2-5, with 8 bases matching TRBD1. Germline CDR1 is MDHEN and CDR2 is SYDVKM. Losses at the gene ends were 6 bases for V and 2 bases for J; bases not matched to a gene: 8. CDR3 length: 15 amino acids. The CDR3 here is CASRGRQGYQETQYF. CDR3 DNA sequence: TGTGCCAGCAGAGGTCGACAGGGGTATCAAGAGACCCAGTACTTC.

This chain connects TRBV28 to TRBJ2-1; 10 bases are shared with TRBD1. Trimming cost V 4 bases and J 5 bases; bases outside gene matches: 5. The V gene's germline CDR1 is MDHEN and CDR2 SYDVKM. This CDR3 has 15 residues. CDR3 loop: CASSSPGQGDNEQFF. The CDR3, as DNA: TGTGCCAGCAGTTCCCCCGGACAGGGGGACAATGAGCAGTTCTTC.

The J gene is TRBJ2-7, the V gene TRBV4-1; 11 nucleotides line up with TRBD2. The junction had 6 bases not matched to a gene; V was cut back by 1 base and J by 4 bases. The germline V gene has CDR1 MGHRA and CDR2 YSYEKL. There are 16 residues in the CDR3. CDR3 protein: CASSQAELAGVYEQYF. CDR3 DNA sequence: TGCGCCAGCAGCCAAGCCGAACTAGCGGGAGTTTACGAGCAGTACTTC.

This rearrangement joins TRBV2 to TRBJ2-2, with D possibly being TRBD2 (6 bases). CDR1 is SNHLY and CDR2 is FYNNEI in the germline V gene. The V end lost 7 bases, the J end lost 0 bases, and 9 bases lay between the germline ends. The length of the CDR3 is 14 residues. As DNA, the CDR3 is TGTGCCAGCATAGGGACTTCGAACACCGGGGAGCTGTTTTTT. Protein sequence: CASIGTSNTGELFF.

This rearrangement joins TRBV5-4 to TRBJ1-2; D not resolved. The ends were cut back, 4 bases at V and 5 bases at J, with 21 bases in the middle. Per germline, CDR1 SGHNT and CDR2 YYREEE (reference sequence). The CDR3 sequence is 16 residues long. CDR3 DNA sequence: TGTGCCAGCAGCCCCGGGAGAGGGAGGGAGAAATATGGCTACACCTTC. It is translated as CASSPGRGREKYGYTF.

The rearrangement joins TRBV10-3 to TRBJ2-7, with 11 bases matching TRBD2. CDR1 ENHRY and CDR2 SYGVKD come from the germline V gene. J was trimmed by 3 bases and V by 6 bases; bases with no gene match: 4. This CDR3 is built from 14 residues. The CDR3 spells CAIRGTSGGYEQYF. The CDR3, as DNA: TGTGCCATCAGGGGGACTAGCGGAGGCTACGAGCAGTACTTC.

The chain recombines TRBV2 with TRBJ2-1; the D gene could be TRBD1 or TRBD2 (5 bases each). CDR1 is SNHLY, CDR2 FYNNEI, per germline. The CDR3 contains 13 residues. Trimming removed 6 bases from V and 7 bases from J, with 13 bases in between. Here the CDR3 DNA reads TGTGCCAGCAGCCGGGGACCGTTGAATGAGCAGTTCTTC. Encoded protein: CASSRGPLNEQFF.

J is TRBJ1-6 and V is TRBV5-1; D perhaps matches TRBD1 (5 bases). V was cut by 4 bases and J by 7 bases, with 12 bases left in between. CDR1 and CDR2 from the germline V gene are SGHRS and YFSETQ. The CDR3 has 14 amino acids. The CDR3 DNA reads as TGCGCCAGCAGCCTACAGGAGGGAAATTCACCCCTCCACTTT. Its translation: CASSLQEGNSPLHF. Based on the CDR3 plus reference TRBV5-1 and TRBJ1-6, the full variable domain is KAGVTQTPRYLIKTRGQQVTLSCSPISGHRSVSWYQQTPGQGLQFLFEYFSETQRNKGNFPGRFSGRQFSNSRSEMNVSTLELGDSALYLCASSLQEGNSPLHFGNGTRLTVT.

The V gene is TRBV5-4, the J gene TRBJ1-1; 8 nucleotides line up with TRBD1. After removal of 4 bases from V and 6 bases from J, the junction contained 8 bases not matched to a gene. Per the germline V gene, CDR1 is SGHNT and CDR2 is YYREEE (reference sequence). The CDR3 totals 14 residues. CDR3 coding DNA: TGTGCCAGCAGCATAAGGACAGGGTCGGCTGAAGCTTTCTTT. It yields the protein CASSIRTGSAEAFF.

In this sample, this clone turned up once. The chain carries TRBV7-2 and TRBJ2-7; maybe TRBD1 (5 bases). Germline assignment: CDR1 SGHTA and CDR2 FQGNSA. This CDR3 is 13 amino acids long. Trimming removed 5 bases from V and 4 bases from J, with 12 bases in between. The CDR3 here is CASSPPSGYEQYF. In DNA, the CDR3 is TGTGCCAGCAGCCCCCCGTCAGGGTACGAGCAGTACTTC.

The genes are TRBV6-6 and TRBJ2-7, with D perhaps matching TRBD1 or TRBD2 (6 bases each). Germline values: CDR1 MNHNY, CDR2 SVGAGI (reference sequence). The V end lost 3 bases, the J end lost 4 bases, and 13 bases lay between the germline ends. The length of the CDR3 is 14 residues. DNA of the CDR3: TGTGCCAGCAGTTATGTTGGGGGGCAGTACGAGCAGTACTTC. Amino acid sequence: CASSYVGGQYEQYF.

The rearrangement joins TRBV5-1 to TRBJ2-5; maybe TRBD1 (9 bases). The CDR3 runs 15 residues. The ends were cut back, 4 bases at V and 4 bases at J, with 17 bases in the middle. CDR1 SGHRS and CDR2 YFSETQ come from the germline V gene. CDR3 residues: CASSIVAGQGETQYF. As DNA, the CDR3 is TGCGCCAGCAGCATAGTAGCGGGACAGGGAGAGACCCAGTACTTC.

The rearrangement links TRBV5-1 to TRBJ2-2; D is unclear. With 2 bases removed from V and 1 base from J, the gap between germline ends came to 6 bases. The CDR3 loop spans 14 amino acids. Germline V CDR1 and CDR2: SGHRS, YFSETQ. In nucleotides, the CDR3 is TGCGCCAGCAGCTTTCAACAGAACACCGGGGAGCTGTTTTTT. It yields the protein CASSFQQNTGELFF.

The chain is built from TRBV19 and TRBJ2-1, with 7 bases aligning to TRBD1. The CDR3 contains 16 residues. J was trimmed by 9 bases and V by 5 bases; bases with no gene match: 16. CDR1 LNHDA and CDR2 SQIVND come from the germline V gene (reference sequence). CDR3 DNA sequence: TGTGCCAGTAGTCGTACCCGGTCGACAGGGATGGGTGAGCAGTTCTTC. Residues: CASSRTRSTGMGEQFF.

A few counts support this clone. The V and J genes are TRBV27 and TRBJ2-5; 11 bases line up with TRBD2. Germline-derived CDR1 and CDR2 are MNHEY and SMNVEV (reference sequence). There are 16 residues in the CDR3. J gave up 5 bases and V 5 bases, and 10 bases lay outside the gene matches. CDR3 sequence: CASSRITSGRGETQYF. The CDR3 DNA reads as TGTGCCAGCAGTCGAATAACTAGCGGGAGAGGTGAGACCCAGTACTTC.

This chain uses TRBV9 with TRBJ2-2, with a weak D call TRBD2 (6 bases). The V gene lost 1 base and the J gene lost 4 bases, with 8 bases spanning the gap. Germline V gene sequence: CDR1 SGDLS, CDR2 YYNGEE. The CDR3 is made up of 14 amino acids. CDR3 bases: TGTGCCAGCAGCGTATACGGGGGCACCGGGGAGCTGTTTTTT. Translation: CASSVYGGTGELFF.

In this sample, this clone turned up once. The gene calls are TRBV25-1 and TRBJ1-2; TRBD1 matches at 7 bases. The CDR3 length is 14 residues. The germline CDR1 and CDR2 sequences are MGHDK and SYGVNS. V gave up 5 bases and J gave up 5 bases; unmatched junction bases: 8. The CDR3 here is CASSPDRVRYGYTF. In DNA, the CDR3 is TGTGCCAGCAGTCCCGACAGGGTTCGATATGGCTACACCTTC.